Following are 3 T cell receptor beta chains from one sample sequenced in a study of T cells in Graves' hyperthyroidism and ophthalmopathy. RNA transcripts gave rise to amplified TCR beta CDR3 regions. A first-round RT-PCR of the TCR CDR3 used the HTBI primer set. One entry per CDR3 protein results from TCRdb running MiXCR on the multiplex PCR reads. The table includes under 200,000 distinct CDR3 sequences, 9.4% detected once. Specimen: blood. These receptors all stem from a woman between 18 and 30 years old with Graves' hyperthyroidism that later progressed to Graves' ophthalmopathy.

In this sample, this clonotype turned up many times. The CDR3 reads CASSFTPPETQYF. The CDR3 DNA follows: TGTGCCAGCAGCTTCACCCCGCCGGAGACCCAGTACTTC. J is TRBJ2-5 and V is TRBV5-8; no definite D call. Trimming stripped 2 bases from V and 5 bases from J, with 10 bases between. Germline V gives CDR1 SGHTS, CDR2 YDEGEE. CDR3 length equals 13 residues.

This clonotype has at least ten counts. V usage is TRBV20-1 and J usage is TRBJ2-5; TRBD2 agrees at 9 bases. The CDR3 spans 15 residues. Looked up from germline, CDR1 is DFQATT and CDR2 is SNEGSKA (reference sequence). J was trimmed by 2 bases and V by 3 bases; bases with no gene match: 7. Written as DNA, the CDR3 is TGCAGTGCTAGGCGAGGCACTAGCGGGCAAGAGACCCAGTACTTC. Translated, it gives CSARRGTSGQETQYF.

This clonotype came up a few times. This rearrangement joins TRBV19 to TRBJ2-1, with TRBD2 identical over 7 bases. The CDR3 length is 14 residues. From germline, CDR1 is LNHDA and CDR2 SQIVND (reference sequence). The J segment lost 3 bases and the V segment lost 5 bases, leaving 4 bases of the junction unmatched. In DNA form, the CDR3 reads TGTGCCAGTAGTCCCGGGACTAACTACAATGAGCAGTTCTTC. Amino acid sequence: CASSPGTNYNEQFF. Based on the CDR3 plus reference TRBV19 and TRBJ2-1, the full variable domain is DGGITQSPKYLFRKEGQNVTLSCEQNLNHDAMYWYRQDPGQGLRLIYYSQIVNDFQKGDIAEGYSVSREKKESFPLTVTSAQKNPTAFYLCASSPGTNYNEQFFGPGTRLTVL.